The sequence of this TCR beta chain was determined in a study of cytomegalovirus exposure and HLA in healthy donors. Study details: Of 398 genotyped donors, roughly 81% clustered with self-reported Caucasian donors. Study-level results: Only CMV serostatus was available as immune exposure information.

Germline CDR1 MNHEY, CDR2 SMNVEV (reference sequence). This CDR3 has 13 residues. The V end was cut by 5 bases, the J end by 3 bases, with 11 bases between. Vbeta (60) and Jbeta (13) primers were used in the PCR. Measured with immunoSEQ multiplex PCR; TCRdb has only the in-frame clones, and not every one. The profile shows about 120,000 clones, 60% to 85% of them singletons. Though probably carrying unrecorded immune exposures, donors were nominally healthy at sampling. Notes on this clone: Its antigen is undetermined.

The source is a woman between 18 and 29 years old in good health and CMV-seronegative. The sequenced sample was PBMCs. The V and J genes are TRBV27 and TRBJ2-7; D not resolved. DNA of the CDR3: TGTGCCAGCAGTGCCGGGTTGGGCTACGAGCAGTACTTC. It encodes CASSAGLGYEQYF.